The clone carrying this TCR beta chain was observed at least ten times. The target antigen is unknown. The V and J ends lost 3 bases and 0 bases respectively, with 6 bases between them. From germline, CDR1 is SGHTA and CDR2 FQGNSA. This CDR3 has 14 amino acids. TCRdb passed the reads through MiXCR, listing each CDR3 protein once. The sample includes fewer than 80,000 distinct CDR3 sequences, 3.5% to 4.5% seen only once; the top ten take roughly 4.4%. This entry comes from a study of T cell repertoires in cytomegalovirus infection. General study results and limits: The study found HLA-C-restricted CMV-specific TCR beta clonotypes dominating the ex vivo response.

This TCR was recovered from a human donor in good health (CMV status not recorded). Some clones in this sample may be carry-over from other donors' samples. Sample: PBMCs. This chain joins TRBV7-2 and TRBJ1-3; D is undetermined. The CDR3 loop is CASSLTDSGNTIYF. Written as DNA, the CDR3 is TGTGCCAGCAGCTTGACGGACTCTGGAAACACCATATATTTT.